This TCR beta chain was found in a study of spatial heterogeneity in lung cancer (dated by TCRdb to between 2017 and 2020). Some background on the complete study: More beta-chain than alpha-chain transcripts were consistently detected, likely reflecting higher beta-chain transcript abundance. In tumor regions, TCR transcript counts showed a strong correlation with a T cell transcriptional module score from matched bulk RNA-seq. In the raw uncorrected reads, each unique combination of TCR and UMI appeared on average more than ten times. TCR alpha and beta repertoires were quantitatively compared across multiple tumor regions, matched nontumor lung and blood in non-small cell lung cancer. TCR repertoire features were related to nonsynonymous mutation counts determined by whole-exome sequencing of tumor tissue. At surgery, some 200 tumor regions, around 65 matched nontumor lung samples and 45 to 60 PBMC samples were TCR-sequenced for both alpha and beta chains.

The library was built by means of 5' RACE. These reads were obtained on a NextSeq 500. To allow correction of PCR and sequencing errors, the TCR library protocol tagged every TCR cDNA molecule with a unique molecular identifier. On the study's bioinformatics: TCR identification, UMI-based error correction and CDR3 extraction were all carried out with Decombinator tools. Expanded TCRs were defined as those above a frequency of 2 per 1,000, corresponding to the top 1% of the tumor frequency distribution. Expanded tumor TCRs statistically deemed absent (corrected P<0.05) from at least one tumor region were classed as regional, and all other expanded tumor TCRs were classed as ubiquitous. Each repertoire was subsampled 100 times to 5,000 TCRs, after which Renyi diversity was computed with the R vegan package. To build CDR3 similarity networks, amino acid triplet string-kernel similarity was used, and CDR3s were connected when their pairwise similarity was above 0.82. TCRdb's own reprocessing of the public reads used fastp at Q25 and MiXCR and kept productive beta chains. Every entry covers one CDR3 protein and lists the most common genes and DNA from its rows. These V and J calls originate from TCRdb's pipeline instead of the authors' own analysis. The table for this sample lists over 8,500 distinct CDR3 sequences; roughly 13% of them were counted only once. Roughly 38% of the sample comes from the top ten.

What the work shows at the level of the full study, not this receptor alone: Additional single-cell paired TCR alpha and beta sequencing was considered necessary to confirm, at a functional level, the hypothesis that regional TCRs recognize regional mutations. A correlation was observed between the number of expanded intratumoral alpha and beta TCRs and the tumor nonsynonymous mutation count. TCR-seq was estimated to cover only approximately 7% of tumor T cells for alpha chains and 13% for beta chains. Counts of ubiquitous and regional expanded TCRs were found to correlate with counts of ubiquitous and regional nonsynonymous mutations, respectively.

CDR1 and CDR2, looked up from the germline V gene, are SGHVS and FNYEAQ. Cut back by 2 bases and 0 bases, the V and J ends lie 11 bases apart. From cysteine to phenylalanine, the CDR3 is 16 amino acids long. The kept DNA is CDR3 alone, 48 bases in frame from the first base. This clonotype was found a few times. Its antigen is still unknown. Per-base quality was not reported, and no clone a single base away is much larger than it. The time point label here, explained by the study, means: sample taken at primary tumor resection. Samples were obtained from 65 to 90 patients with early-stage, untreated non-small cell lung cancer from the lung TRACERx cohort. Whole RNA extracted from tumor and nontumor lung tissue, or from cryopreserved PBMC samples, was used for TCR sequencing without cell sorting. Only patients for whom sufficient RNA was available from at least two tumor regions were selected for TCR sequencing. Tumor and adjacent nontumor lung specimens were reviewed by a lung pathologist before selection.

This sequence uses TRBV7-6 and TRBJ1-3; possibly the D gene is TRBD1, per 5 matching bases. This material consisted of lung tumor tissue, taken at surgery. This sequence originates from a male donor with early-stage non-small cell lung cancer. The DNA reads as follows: TGTGCCAGCAGCTTATTTCGGGACTACTCTGGAAACACCATATATTTT. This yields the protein CASSLFRDYSGNTIYF. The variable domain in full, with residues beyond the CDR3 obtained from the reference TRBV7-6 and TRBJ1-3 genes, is GAGVSQSPRYKVTKRGQDVALRCDPISGHVSLYWYRQALGQGPEFLTYFNYEAQQDKSGLPNDRFSAERPEGSISTLTIQRTEQRDSAMYRCASSLFRDYSGNTIYFGEGSWLTVV.